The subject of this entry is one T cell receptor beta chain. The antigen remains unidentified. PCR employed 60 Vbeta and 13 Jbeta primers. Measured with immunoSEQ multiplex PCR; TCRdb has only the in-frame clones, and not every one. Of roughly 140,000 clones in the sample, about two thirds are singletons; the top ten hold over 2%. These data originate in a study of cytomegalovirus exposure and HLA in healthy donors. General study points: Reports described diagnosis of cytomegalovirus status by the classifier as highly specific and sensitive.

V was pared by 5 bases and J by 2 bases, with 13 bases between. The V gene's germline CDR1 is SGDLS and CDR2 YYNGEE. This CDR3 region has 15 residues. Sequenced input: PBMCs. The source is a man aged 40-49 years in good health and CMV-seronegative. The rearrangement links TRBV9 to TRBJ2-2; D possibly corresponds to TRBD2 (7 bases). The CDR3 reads CASRGGGGNTGELFF. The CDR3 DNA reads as TGTGCCAGCAGGGGAGGGGGGGGTAACACCGGGGAGCTGTTTTTT.